Following are 30 T cell receptor beta chains from one sample sequenced in a study of T-cell reconstitution after alpha-beta-depleted transplantation in children. Using unique molecular identifiers, the investigators prepared the TCRbeta library. In TCRdb, the PCR reads were re-called with MiXCR into one record per CDR3 protein. The sample includes 480,000 or so distinct CDR3 sequences, over 9.5% of them seen just once. This specimen consisted of PBMCs, obtained before TCRalphabeta/CD19-depleted stem cell transplant. The origin of the receptors is a child under 10 years old with inherited bone marrow failure, due to receive a stem cell transplant.

This chain links TRBV6-5 with TRBJ1-1; TRBD1 aligns across 7 bases. CDR3 length: 16 amino acids. J gave up 10 bases and V 4 bases, and 18 bases lay outside the gene matches. CDR1 and CDR2 (germline): MNHEY, SVGAGI. The CDR3 region has the DNA TGTGCCAGCAGTTCTGCTGACAGGGCTGAGGCCATTAGAGCTTTCTTT. Its protein is CASSSADRAEAIRAFF.

This clonotype was seen ten or more times. The chain carries TRBV5-1 and TRBJ2-1, with unresolved D. Trimming removed 4 bases at V and 4 bases at J, with 18 bases between. This CDR3 is 16 amino acids long. Germline V gene data show CDR1 as SGHRS and CDR2 as YFSETQ. CDR3 in DNA: TGCGCCAGCAGCCCCCGGTCCTCATTAATTTACAATGAGCAGTTCTTC. Translated, it gives CASSPRSSLIYNEQFF. The variable domain in full, completed from reference TRBV5-1 and TRBJ2-1, reads KAGVTQTPRYLIKTRGQQVTLSCSPISGHRSVSWYQQTPGQGLQFLFEYFSETQRNKGNFPGRFSGRQFSNSRSEMNVSTLELGDSALYLCASSPRSSLIYNEQFFGPGTRLTVL.

This clonotype was recorded at least ten times. This sequence joins TRBV5-6 and TRBJ1-1; 7 bases map to TRBD1. The CDR3 runs to 15 residues. CDR1 and CDR2 (germline): SGHDT, YYEEEE. Trimming cost V 1 base and J 2 bases; bases outside gene matches: 5. CDR3 in amino acids: CASSLIRDSNTEAFF. Written as DNA, the CDR3 is TGTGCCAGCAGCTTGATAAGGGACAGCAACACTGAAGCTTTCTTT.

This clonotype was seen at least ten times. The V call is TRBV30, the J call TRBJ2-1; 8 bases are a match to TRBD2. Germline CDR1 GTSNPN, CDR2 SVGIG (reference sequence). Germline trimming cut 4 bases from V and 4 bases from J; bases unmatched to any gene: 3. There are 13 residues in the CDR3. The CDR3 protein is CAWTGGRYNEQFF. The DNA of the CDR3 is TGTGCCTGGACGGGCGGGAGGTACAATGAGCAGTTCTTC.

This clonotype was detected a few times. The chain has TRBV20-1 and TRBJ2-3; possible D gene TRBD1, 6 bases. V lost 7 bases, J lost 6 bases, and 26 bases lay in between. Germline V gene data show CDR1 as DFQATT and CDR2 as SNEGSKA (reference sequence). The CDR3 has 16 amino acids. The CDR3 region has the DNA TGCAGTGGGCAGCGGAGCGCGGCTGGGGGCGGGGATACGCAGTATTTT. It is translated as CSGQRSAAGGGDTQYF.

This clonotype showed up many times. The chain employs TRBV29-1 and TRBJ2-5, with D tentatively TRBD1 (6 bases). This CDR3 is 11 amino acids long. V was clipped by 5 bases and J by 7 bases, with 11 bases between them. Germline CDR1 and CDR2: SQVTM and ANQGSEA. In DNA form, the CDR3 reads TGCAGCGTTAATCCCAGGGGGACCCAGTACTTC. Translated, it gives CSVNPRGTQYF.

In its sample, this clonotype was seen many times. V is TRBV20-1 and J is TRBJ2-5; 10 nucleotides agree with TRBD1. CDR1 and CDR2 from the germline V gene are DFQATT and SNEGSKA (reference sequence). The CDR3 has 14 amino acids. Trimming removed 7 bases from V and 3 bases from J; junction bases left unmatched: 8. As DNA, the CDR3 is TGCAGTGTCGACTCCGGGACAGGGGAAGAGACCCAGTACTTC. Translating it yields CSVDSGTGEETQYF.

This clonotype was observed many times. Here the CDR3 reads CASRKQGAYEQYF. The CDR3 coding sequence is TGTGCCAGCAGGAAACAGGGCGCCTACGAGCAGTACTTC. The rearrangement links TRBV6-1 to TRBJ2-7; TRBD1 might be the D (6 bases). The CDR3 has 13 residues. The V gene lost 6 bases and the J gene lost 2 bases, with 11 bases spanning the gap. Germline V gives CDR1 MNHNS, CDR2 SASEGT.

This clonotype has at least ten counts. The V gene is TRBV5-1, the J gene TRBJ2-1, with D perhaps TRBD1 (5 bases). V was clipped by 4 bases and J by 4 bases, with 15 bases between them. The CDR3 is 15 amino acids. Germline assignment: CDR1 SGHRS and CDR2 YFSETQ. As DNA, the CDR3 is TGCGCCAGCAGCCCCCAGGACACCCAATACAATGAGCAGTTCTTC. As protein: CASSPQDTQYNEQFF.

The chain couples TRBV19 to TRBJ2-7, with D perhaps assigned TRBD1 or TRBD2 (5 bases each). This CDR3 spans 14 amino acids. Germline V gene sequence: CDR1 LNHDA, CDR2 SQIVND (reference sequence). With 6 bases removed from V and 3 bases from J, the gap between germline ends came to 15 bases. The CDR3 nucleotides are TGTGCCAGTAGCCGACCGGGACCCCACTACGAGCAGTACTTC. This gives the protein CASSRPGPHYEQYF.

A word on this clonotype: The junction differs from germline at one of its ends, possibly a read error. The chain couples TRBV5-1 to TRBJ1-1; tentative D call: TRBD1 (5 bases). CDR1 and CDR2 (germline): SGHRS, YFSETQ. The CDR3 covers 13 residues. The CDR3 region is CDSSFQGGTEAFF. The CDR3 DNA reads TGCGACAGCAGCTTCCAGGGCGGCACTGAAGCTTTCTTT. The complete variable domain, with remaining parts taken from reference TRBV5-1 and TRBJ1-1, reads KAGVTQTPRYLIKTRGQQVTLSCSPISGHRSVSWYQQTPGQGLQFLFEYFSETQRNKGNFPGRFSGRQFSNSRSEMNVSTLELGDSALYLCDSSFQGGTEAFFGQGTRLTVV.

The gene calls are TRBV25-1 and TRBJ2-2; TRBD2 matches 10 bases. Germline V gene data show CDR1 as MGHDK and CDR2 as SYGVNS. With V trimmed by 7 bases and J by 6 bases, 5 bases remained unmatched. The CDR3 totals 14 residues. The DNA of the CDR3 is TGTGCCAGCACCTCTAGCGGGAGACCCGGGGAGCTGTTTTTT. Its protein is CASTSSGRPGELFF. The whole variable domain, remainder taken from reference TRBV25-1 and TRBJ2-2, is EADIYQTPRYLVIGTGKKITLECSQTMGHDKMYWYQQDPGMELHLIHYSYGVNSTEKGDLSSESTVSRIRTEHFPLTLESARPSHTSQYLCASTSSGRPGELFFGEGSRLTVL.

In this sample, this clonotype turned up many times. The chain uses TRBV7-9 and TRBJ2-7, with D possibly matching TRBD1 (5 bases). With 3 bases removed from V and 5 bases from J, the gap between germline ends came to 14 bases. Germline V gene lookup returns CDR1 SEHNR and CDR2 FQNEAQ (reference sequence). The CDR3 sequence is 14 residues long. CDR3 DNA: TGTGCCAGCAGCTTCCCCCCTGGGGCGAACGAGCAGTACTTC. Translating it yields CASSFPPGANEQYF.

This clonotype came up many times. J is TRBJ2-6 and V is TRBV9, with TRBD1 matching over 8 bases. Trimming at V came to 3 bases and at J to 4 bases, leaving 9 bases not matched to a gene. The length of the CDR3 is 17 residues. Germline loops: CDR1 SGDLS, CDR2 YYNGEE. The CDR3 DNA sequence: TGTGCCAGCAGCGGTGGACAGGGATCTCTCGGGGCCAACGTCCTGACTTTC. Protein: CASSGGQGSLGANVLTF. Drawing the rest from reference TRBV9 and TRBJ2-6, the complete variable domain is DSGVTQTPKHLITATGQRVTLRCSPRSGDLSVYWYQQSLDQGLQFLIQYYNGEERAKGNILERFSAQQFPDLHSELNLSSLELGDSALYFCASSGGQGSLGANVLTFGAGSRLTVL.

This clonotype was observed at least ten times. The J gene is TRBJ2-6, the V gene TRBV18, with 11 bases that match TRBD2. CDR1 and CDR2 from the germline V gene are KGHSH and LQKENI. The J segment lost 4 bases and the V segment lost 3 bases, leaving 8 bases of the junction unmatched. This CDR3 contains 18 residues. The CDR3 spells CASSPLTSGTRGANVLTF. The CDR3 DNA sequence: TGTGCCAGCTCACCGCTGACTAGCGGGACAAGAGGGGCCAACGTCCTGACTTTC.

J is TRBJ2-1 and V is TRBV30; D is possibly TRBD2 (6 bases). The CDR3 has 10 residues. Trimming left V 5 bases short and J 15 bases short, with 14 bases between. Germline V gene lookup returns CDR1 GTSNPN and CDR2 SVGIG (reference sequence). CDR3 region: CAWAGTPPFF. The CDR3 DNA sequence: TGTGCCTGGGCCGGGACTCCCCCGTTCTTC.

This rearrangement joins TRBV5-1 to TRBJ2-1; tentatively, D is TRBD2 (5 bases). Germline V lookup: CDR1 SGHRS, CDR2 YFSETQ. The CDR3 has 14 residues. V lost 0 bases and J lost 10, with 14 bases in between. The CDR3: CASSLAVAAGEQFF. DNA of the CDR3: TGCGCCAGCAGCTTGGCAGTCGCCGCGGGCGAGCAGTTCTTC. Complete variable domain (other parts from reference TRBV5-1 and TRBJ2-1): KAGVTQTPRYLIKTRGQQVTLSCSPISGHRSVSWYQQTPGQGLQFLFEYFSETQRNKGNFPGRFSGRQFSNSRSEMNVSTLELGDSALYLCASSLAVAAGEQFFGPGTRLTVL.

The CDR3 DNA follows: TGTGCCAGCAGCACCGGAGCGGGAGTTATCCAGTTCTTC. It encodes CASSTGAGVIQFF. V gene TRBV9 combines with J gene TRBJ2-1; 8 bases agree with TRBD2. This CDR3 has 13 residues. Germline V gene data show CDR1 as SGDLS and CDR2 as YYNGEE. Losses at the gene ends were 4 bases for V and 13 bases for J; bases not matched to a gene: 10.

The chain combines TRBV19 with TRBJ2-1; D is ambiguous. The germline CDR1 and CDR2 sequences are LNHDA and SQIVND (reference sequence). This CDR3 spans 12 amino acids. Trimming removed 3 bases at V and 10 bases at J, with 10 bases between. CDR3: CASSMAVEEQFF. The CDR3 nucleotides read TGTGCCAGTAGTATGGCTGTAGAGGAGCAGTTCTTC.

This clonotype was detected many times. V is TRBV7-2 and J is TRBJ2-3; 8 bases are shared with TRBD1. The CDR3 is 14 amino acids. The V and J ends lost 10 bases and 1 base, in that order; junction bases with no gene match: 7. Germline assignment: CDR1 SGHTA and CDR2 FQGNSA. The CDR3 DNA follows: TGTGCCATACGTAGGGACAGGCGCACAGATACGCAGTATTTT. Protein: CAIRRDRRTDTQYF. The full variable domain, its missing parts supplied by reference TRBV7-2 and TRBJ2-3, is GAGVSQSPSNKVTEKGKDVELRCDPISGHTALYWYRQSLGQGLEFLIYFQGNSAPDKSGLPSDRFSAERTGGSVSTLTIQRTQQEDSAVYLCAIRRDRRTDTQYFGPGTRLTVL.

This clonotype showed up just a few times. V usage is TRBV18 and J usage is TRBJ1-6; TRBD1 aligns across 7 bases. Germline V gene lookup returns CDR1 KGHSH and CDR2 LQKENI. Trimming removed 2 bases from V and 7 bases from J; junction bases left unmatched: 2. CDR3 length: 14 residues. As DNA, the CDR3 is TGTGCCAGCTCACCATGGACAGGAAATTCACCCCTCCACTTT. It yields the protein CASSPWTGNSPLHF.

This clonotype was counted a few times. The rearrangement uses TRBV23-1 and TRBJ2-3; 7 nucleotides agree with TRBD1. Being an ORF, TRBV23-1 has a function that is uncertain. The CDR3 contains 22 residues. V trimming: 8 bases; J trimming: 3 bases; junction bases outside the gene matches: 32. Here the CDR3 reads CASLPSYSYFRLQGSLTDTQYF. CDR3 DNA: TGCGCCAGCCTTCCCTCATACTCCTACTTTAGATTACAGGGGTCCTTGACAGATACGCAGTATTTT.

This clonotype was seen many times. V is TRBV7-9 and J is TRBJ2-1, with no clear D. The CDR3 totals 16 residues. From germline, CDR1 is SEHNR and CDR2 FQNEAQ (reference sequence). V dropped 1 base and J dropped 9 bases, with 19 bases sitting between them. CDR3 in DNA: TGTGCCAGCAGCTTAGGGGTAGGGCGGCGGTCCACTGAGCAGTTCTTC. Residues: CASSLGVGRRSTEQFF.

This clonotype has a count of ten or more. The genes are TRBV15 and TRBJ2-1; no reliable D call. The germline CDR1 and CDR2 sequences are LNHNV and YYDKDF (reference sequence). CDR3 length equals 13 residues. V was shortened by 5 bases and J by 8 bases, with 13 bases between the two germline ends. CDR3 sequence (DNA): TGTGCCACCAGCGGGAACTACCGCGATGAGCAGTTCTTC. It encodes CATSGNYRDEQFF.

This clonotype was seen repeatedly, ten times or more. V is TRBV21-1 and J is TRBJ2-7; the table names TRBD1, a call not compared with the DNA. TRBV21-1 is labeled a pseudogene. CDR3 length: 16 residues. CDR3 DNA sequence: TGTGCCAGCAGCAAAGTAGGGGGGACTTGTTCCTACGAGCAGTACTTC. Translating it yields CASSKVGGTCSYEQYF.

The chain couples TRBV5-1 to TRBJ2-3; D might be TRBD1 or TRBD2, each matching 5 bases. The CDR3 runs 16 residues. Trimming removed 4 bases at V and 1 base at J, with 16 bases between. Germline V lookup: CDR1 SGHRS, CDR2 YFSETQ. CDR3 in amino acids: CASSPPRDGRTDTQYF. Here the CDR3 DNA reads TGCGCCAGCAGCCCGCCCCGGGACGGACGCACAGATACGCAGTATTTT.

J is TRBJ2-6 and V is TRBV4-2; 14 nucleotides line up with TRBD2. Germline trimming cut 4 bases from V and 2 bases from J; bases unmatched to any gene: 4. The CDR3 length is 18 residues. Germline V CDR1 and CDR2: LGHNA, YNFKEQ. The CDR3 DNA is TGTGCCAGCAGCCGGGGACTAGCGGGAGAGGCTGGGGCCAACGTCCTGACTTTC. Protein: CASSRGLAGEAGANVLTF.

The table lists this clonotype with many counts. The chain is built from TRBV28 and TRBJ2-1; 7 positions match TRBD2. The J segment lost 6 bases and the V segment lost 6 bases, leaving 14 bases of the junction unmatched. CDR3 length equals 16 residues. Germline CDR1 reads MDHEN; CDR2 reads SYDVKM. The CDR3 bases are TGTGCCAGCAGCCCCGTCCGGACTAGGAGAGTCAATGAGCAGTTCTTC. This translates into CASSPVRTRRVNEQFF.

CDR3 sequence reads: CASSYPQGALPGTDTQYF. Written as DNA, the CDR3 is TGTGCCAGCAGTTACCCTCAGGGGGCGCTTCCAGGCACAGATACGCAGTATTTT. The chain links TRBV6-2 or TRBV6-3 to TRBJ2-3, with 8 nucleotides matching TRBD1. The CDR3 covers 18 residues. The J segment lost 1 base and the V segment lost 2 bases, leaving 11 bases of the junction unmatched. The germline V gene encodes CDR1 MNHEY and CDR2 SVGEGT.

The sample holds many counts of this clonotype. This rearrangement joins TRBV15 to TRBJ2-1; 7 nucleotides align to TRBD1. After removal of 1 base from V and 1 base from J, the junction contained 4 bases not matched to a gene. Germline V gene lookup returns CDR1 LNHNV and CDR2 YYDKDF (reference sequence). The CDR3 consists of 16 residues. The CDR3 reads CATSRGVQGSYNEQFF. The CDR3 bases are TGTGCCACCAGCAGAGGAGTACAGGGGTCCTACAATGAGCAGTTCTTC.